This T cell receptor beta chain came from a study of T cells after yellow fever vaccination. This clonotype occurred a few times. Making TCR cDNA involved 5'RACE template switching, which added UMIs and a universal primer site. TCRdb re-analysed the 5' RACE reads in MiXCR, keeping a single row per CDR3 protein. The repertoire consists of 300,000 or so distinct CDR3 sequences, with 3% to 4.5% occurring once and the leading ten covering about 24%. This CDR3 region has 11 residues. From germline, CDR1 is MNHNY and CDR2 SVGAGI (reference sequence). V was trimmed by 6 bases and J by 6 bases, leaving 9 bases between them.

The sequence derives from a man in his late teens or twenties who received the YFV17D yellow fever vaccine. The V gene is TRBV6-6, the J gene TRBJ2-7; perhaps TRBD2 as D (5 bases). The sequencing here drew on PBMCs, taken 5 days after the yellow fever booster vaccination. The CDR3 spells CASREDVEQYF. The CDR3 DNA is TGTGCCAGCAGGGAGGACGTCGAGCAGTACTTC.